This TCR beta chain was captured by sequencing in a study of post-analysis software for immune sequencing data. The overall study: The disease courses spanned relapsing-remitting, secondary progressive and progressive-relapsing forms of multiple sclerosis.

The TCR beta cDNA libraries carried unique molecular identifiers. Out of 1 to 10 million T cells, a few hundred thousand cDNA molecules were generated. Via MiXCR, TCRdb re-called the PCR reads, giving one row per CDR3 protein. The sample contains roughly 540,000 distinct CDR3 sequences, around a third of which appear only once. Trimming took off 4 bases at V and 7 bases at J, with 23 bases between the two ends. CDR1 SQVTM and CDR2 ANQGSEA come from the germline V gene. The CDR3 length is 16 residues. Study-wide results and limits: F measure grouped same-batch samples tightly together. Included in a set of roughly five TRBV segments more frequent in patients than controls were TRBV5-6, TRBV5-1 and TRBV20-1. Normalized Chao1 diversity was significantly reduced in patients versus controls.

This clonotype was counted ten times or more. Its specificity is unknown. The TCR was taken from a girl aged 2 to 17 with multiple sclerosis. Sequencing used blood. The chain recombines TRBV29-1 with TRBJ2-1; D may be TRBD1 or TRBD2 (5 bases each). In DNA, the CDR3 is TGCAGCGTTGGTCCGGGAAGGGGTAGCAACCAAAATGAGCAGTTCTTC. It yields the protein CSVGPGRGSNQNEQFF.